A selection of T cell receptor beta chains follows, all from one sample in a study of T-cell reconstitution after alpha-beta-depleted transplantation in children. TCRdb independently ran MiXCR on the PCR reads; one entry per CDR3 protein. The sample contains about 200,000 distinct CDR3 sequences, about 8.2% of which appear only once. The sample in question was PBMCs, mostly from graft donor cells, obtained 360 days after TCRalphabeta/CD19-depleted stem cell transplant. The receptor source for this set is a male patient aged 2 to 10 who had a stem cell transplant for acute myeloid leukemia, so the T cells may come from the graft donor. Each CDR3 is given with its conserved first and last residue. The D gene is left open where the match is weak. For some rows the clone size is stated as once, few or many, or as a class when expanded; others skip it.

>TRBJ2-5|many|.|TRBV2
TGTGCCAGCAGAGTTACTAGTGTAGAGACCCAGTACTTC
CASRVTSVETQYF
>TRBJ1-4|many|.|TRBV12-3/TRBV12-4
TGTGCCAGCAGTCCGACAGGAGCTAATGAAAAACTGTTTTTT
CASSPTGANEKLFF
>TRBJ1-1|few|TRBD1|TRBV27
TGTGCCAGCACTCTATACGGGACAGGGGCGACTTTCTTT
CASTLYGTGATFF
>TRBJ1-5|few|TRBD1|TRBV2
TGTGCCAGCAGTGAACAAGGACAGGCAAATCAGCCCCAGCATTTT
CASSEQGQANQPQHF
>TRBJ2-3|many|.|TRBV20-1
TGCAGTGCGTCGCGAGCGGAACTTAGCACAGATACGCAGTATTTT
CSASRAELSTDTQYF
>TRBJ2-2|.|.|TRBV5-1
TGCGCCAGCAGCTTGGGACTAGATATCACCGGGGAGCTGTTTTTT
CASSLGLDITGELFF
>TRBJ1-5|few|TRBD1|TRBV15
TGTGCCACCCGGAAAGACAGGGGGGTCAATCAGCCCCAGCATTTT
CATRKDRGVNQPQHF
>TRBJ2-5|.|.|TRBV15
TGTGCCACCAGCGGGGGCCCGGGAGTAGAGACCCAGTACTTC
CATSGGPGVETQYF
>TRBJ2-3|few|TRBD2|TRBV20-1
TGCAGTGCTAGATCCGTAGCGGGGGGCCGCACAGATACGCAGTATTTT
CSARSVAGGRTDTQYF
>TRBJ1-3|.|TRBD1|TRBV7-2
TGTGCCAGCAGCTTATTTTCGGGACAGGGAGGAAACACCATATATTTT
CASSLFSGQGGNTIYF
>TRBJ2-1|.|TRBD2|TRBV7-3
TGTGCCAGCAGCCCCGCAGGACTAGCGGGAGTTGAGCAGTTCTTC
CASSPAGLAGVEQFF
>TRBJ2-1|many|.|TRBV24-1
TGTGCCACCAGTGACGCCGAACACGGCCCCACGTCCAATGAGCAGTTCTTC
CATSDAEHGPTSNEQFF
>TRBJ1-2|many|.|TRBV12-3/TRBV12-4
TGTGCCAGCAGTTTGGACAGCCTTAACTATGGCTACACCTTC
CASSLDSLNYGYTF
>TRBJ2-3|many|.|TRBV11-3
TGTGCCAGCAGCTTAGGACCGGGGTCAGATACGCAGTATTTT
CASSLGPGSDTQYF
>TRBJ2-1|.|TRBD2|TRBV20-1
TGCAGTGCTAGAGATGCGGCGGGGGGGCCAATCTTTACAAACTCCTACAATGAGCAGTTCTTC
CSARDAAGGPIFTNSYNEQFF
>TRBJ2-1|few|TRBD2|TRBV20-1
TGCAGTGCTAGAGATGGCGGGGGGCCTGACAATGAGCAGTTCTTC
CSARDGGGPDNEQFF
>TRBJ2-3|.|.|TRBV7-9
TGTGCCAGCAGGCCTACAGGAGATACGCAGTATTTT
CASRPTGDTQYF
>TRBJ1-3|many|TRBD1|TRBV5-1
TGCGCCAGCAGCCCTCTCGACAGGGCCGGGGCTGGAAACACCATATATTTT
CASSPLDRAGAGNTIYF
>TRBJ2-1|many|TRBD1|TRBV29-1
TGCAGCGCTAATACAGGGGGCAATGAGCAGTTCTTC
CSANTGGNEQFF
>TRBJ2-1|many|.|TRBV5-1
TGCGCCAGCAGCTTGGCCGGTCGGGGGAGCTCCTACAATGAGCAGTTCTTC
CASSLAGRGSSYNEQFF
>TRBJ2-2|many|.|TRBV9
TGTGCCAGCAGCAACTCCGAGGTGGGCAGGCTGAACACCGGGGAGCTGTTTTTT
CASSNSEVGRLNTGELFF
>TRBJ2-1|few|.|TRBV7-2
TGTGCCAGCAGCTTAGGATGGCCCTACAATGAGCAGTTCTTC
CASSLGWPYNEQFF
>TRBJ2-3|.|TRBD2|TRBV7-2
TGTGCCAGCAGCCCCGTGTCGGGGGGTGCCACAGATACGCAGTATTTT
CASSPVSGGATDTQYF
>TRBJ2-1|.|.|TRBV6-2/TRBV6-3
.
CASSSSYEQFF
>TRBJ1-5|.|TRBD1|TRBV20-1
TGCAGTGCTTACACAGGGGGTGATCAGCCCCAGCATTTT
CSAYTGGDQPQHF
>TRBJ1-1|.|TRBD1|TRBV12-3/TRBV12-4
TGTGCCAGCAGTCCAAACGGACAGGGGGACACTGAAGCTTTCTTT
CASSPNGQGDTEAFF
>TRBJ1-6|many|TRBD1|TRBV5-1
TGCGCCAGCAGCGCGGGACAGATTAATTCACCCCTCCACTTT
CASSAGQINSPLHF
>TRBJ2-1|.|TRBD2|TRBV2
TGTGCCGGGAAAACCGGGACTAGCGGGACCTATGAGCAGTTCTTC
CAGKTGTSGTYEQFF
>TRBJ2-1|.|TRBD1|TRBV29-1
TGCAGCGGCGGACAGGGCTGGTCGGAAAAGTACAATGAGCAGTTCTTC
CSGGQGWSEKYNEQFF
>TRBJ2-1|few|TRBD1|TRBV20-1
TGCAGTGCTAGAGTGACGGGCTGGGACAGGGTAGACAATGAGCAGTTCTTC
CSARVTGWDRVDNEQFF
>TRBJ1-1|.|.|TRBV12-3/TRBV12-4
TGTGCCAGCAGTAATCCCGGGACGGTGAACACTGAAGCTTTCTTT
CASSNPGTVNTEAFF
>TRBJ2-7|many|.|TRBV5-1
TGCGCCAGCAGCTTAAAGCCACCGGACTTAGGCTCCTACGAGCAGTACTTC
CASSLKPPDLGSYEQYF
>TRBJ1-5|many|.|TRBV4-3
TGCGCCAGCAGCCAAGATGGCCAGAATCAGCCCCAGCATTTT
CASSQDGQNQPQHF
>TRBJ2-3|.|.|TRBV20-1
TGCAGTGCTACCGACTCTTACACAGATACGCAGTATTTT
CSATDSYTDTQYF
>TRBJ2-3|many|.|TRBV28
TGTGCCAGCAGTTTACGTGGGACGGGCACAGATACGCAGTATTTT
CASSLRGTGTDTQYF
>TRBJ2-7|few|.|TRBV7-8
TGTGCCAGCAGCTTAATGTCAGAGATGGGCTCCTACGAGCAGTACTTC
CASSLMSEMGSYEQYF
>TRBJ2-3|.|.|TRBV7-8
TGTGCCAGCAGCACAAGTCTCCGAGATACGCAGTATTTT
CASSTSLRDTQYF
>TRBJ2-5|many|.|TRBV11-2
TGTGCCAGCAGCTTCTCGATCCAACAGAGAGAGACCCAGTACTTC
CASSFSIQQRETQYF
>TRBJ2-6|few|.|TRBV5-1
TGCGCCAGCAGCTTGAACGGAGGAAGAGGACTCTCCGGGGCCAACGTCCTGACTTTC
CASSLNGGRGLSGANVLTF
>TRBJ2-5|.|.|TRBV18
TGTGCCAGCTCACCACGGGACGGAGAGACCCAGTACTTC
CASSPRDGETQYF
>TRBJ1-2|few|.|TRBV6-5
TGTGCCAGCAGTTACTCCACGGCGGCGGCCAACTATGGCTACACCTTC
CASSYSTAAANYGYTF
>TRBJ2-3|many|TRBD2|TRBV28
TGTGCCAGCAGCATCAGCGGGGGGGCAATCACAGATACGCAGTATTTT
CASSISGGAITDTQYF
>TRBJ2-1|many|.|TRBV2
TGTGCCAGCAGTGAGGGGCGGAGCCGCAATGAGCAGTTCTTC
CASSEGRSRNEQFF